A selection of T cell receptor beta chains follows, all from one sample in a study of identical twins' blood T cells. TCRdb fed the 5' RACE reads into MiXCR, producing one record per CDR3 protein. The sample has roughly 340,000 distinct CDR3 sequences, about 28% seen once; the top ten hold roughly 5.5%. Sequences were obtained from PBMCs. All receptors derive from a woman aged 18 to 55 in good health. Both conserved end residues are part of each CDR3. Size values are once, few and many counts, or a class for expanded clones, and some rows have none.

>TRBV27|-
CASSTGQWGRPQHF
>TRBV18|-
CASSPPERETVGQFF
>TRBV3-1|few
CASSQGGGAGGNTIYF
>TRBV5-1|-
CASSRGTGGNTEAFF
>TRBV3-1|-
CASSQTLTSGGHF
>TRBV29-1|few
CSVWGQAYGYTF
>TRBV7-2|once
CASSLERYQPQHF
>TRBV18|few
CASSPEQGSTEAFF
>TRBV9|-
CASSVNPSVQETQYF
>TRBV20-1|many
CSASTGFDGYTF
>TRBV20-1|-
CSASPRRASYEQYF
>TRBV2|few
CASSGFRGTTGELFF
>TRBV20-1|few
CSARPGTAVYNEQFF
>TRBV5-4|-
CASSAGVMSEQYF
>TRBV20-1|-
CSASAGLGKNIQYF
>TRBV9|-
CASSPTGYEAAEAFF
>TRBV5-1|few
CASSRTGNNSPLHF
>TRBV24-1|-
CATSQGSDQPQHF
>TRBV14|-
CASSPLLGGSNEQFF
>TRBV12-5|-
CASGLVLRREAKNIQYF
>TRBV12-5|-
CASGLTGNTEAFF
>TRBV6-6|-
CASISPYEKLFF
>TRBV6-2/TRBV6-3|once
CASSYYTGTSTYEQYF
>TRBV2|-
CASSEALRSGYTF
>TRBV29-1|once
CSVRFDPGNTEAFF
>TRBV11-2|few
CASSLDGLALKTQCF
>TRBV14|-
CASSHGAGNTIYF
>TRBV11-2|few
CASSLPRGNTQYF
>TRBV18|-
CASSPSAFGAEAFF
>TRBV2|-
CASISGALSTDTQYF
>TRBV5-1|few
CASSLRVNNEQFF
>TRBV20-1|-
CSASKVRVEAFF
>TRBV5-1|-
CASTLLAPTDTQCF
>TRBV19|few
CASSFGTGVTEAFF
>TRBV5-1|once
CANSAGPAQSSFF
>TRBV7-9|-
CASSLDLGHGNTIYF
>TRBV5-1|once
CASSLDTFEGYTF
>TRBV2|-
CASSEPPPGYGYTF
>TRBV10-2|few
CASRKQGATYEQYF
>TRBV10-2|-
CASSAGLSVAFF
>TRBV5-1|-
CASSPVSGRATNEQFF
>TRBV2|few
CASAYSGGPNEQFF
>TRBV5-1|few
CASSLLPGGANEKLFF